This record concerns one T cell receptor (beta chain) sequence. The sample originates from a study of sequential checkpoint blockade in melanoma. V trimming: 3 bases; J trimming: 2 bases; junction bases outside the gene matches: 4. Germline CDR1 and CDR2: SGHRS and YFSETQ. CDR3 length: 14 amino acids. The assay was immunoSEQ multiplex PCR, and TCRdb's table has in-frame clones only and misses some. This sample yields 34,000 or so clones, of which approximately 77% are seen a single time; about 18% belongs to the top ten. Treatment reported: randomized to nivolumab then ipilimumab (arm A) or the reverse (arm B).

The gene calls are TRBV5-1 and TRBJ1-2; 7 nucleotides line up with TRBD1. The TCR comes from a human donor with melanoma. Specimen: CD8+ T cells sorted from blood (inferred from file names), collected from a patient given nivolumab and ipilimumab in sequence. For the CDR3, the DNA is TGCGCCAGCAGCTGGACAGGACTCAACTATGGCTACACCTTC. Its protein is CASSWTGLNYGYTF.